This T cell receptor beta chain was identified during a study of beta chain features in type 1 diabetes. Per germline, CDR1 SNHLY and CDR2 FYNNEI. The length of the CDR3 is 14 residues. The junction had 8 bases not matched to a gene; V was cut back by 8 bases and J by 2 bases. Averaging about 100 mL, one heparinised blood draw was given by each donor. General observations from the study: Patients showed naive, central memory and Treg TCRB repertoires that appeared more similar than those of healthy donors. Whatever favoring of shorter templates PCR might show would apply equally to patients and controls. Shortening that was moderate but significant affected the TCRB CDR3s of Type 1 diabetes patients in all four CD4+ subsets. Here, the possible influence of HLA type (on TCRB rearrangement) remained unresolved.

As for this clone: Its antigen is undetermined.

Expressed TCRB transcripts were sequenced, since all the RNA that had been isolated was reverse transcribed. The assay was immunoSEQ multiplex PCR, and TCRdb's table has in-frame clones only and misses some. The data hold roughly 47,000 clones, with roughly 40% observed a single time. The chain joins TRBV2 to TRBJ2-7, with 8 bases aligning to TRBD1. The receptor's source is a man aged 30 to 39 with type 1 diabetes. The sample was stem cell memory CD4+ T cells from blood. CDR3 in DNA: TGTGCCAGCGTGAGGACAGGGCTCCCCTACGAGCAGTACTTC. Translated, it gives CASVRTGLPYEQYF.